Presented here are 17 T cell receptor beta chains from one specimen sequenced in a study of control samples from healthy donors and cancer patients. Sequenced by immunoSEQ multiplex PCR; TCRdb stores in-frame clones only, minus some. This sample has about 180,000 clones, with under 95% found just once. Material: blood. Source of these receptors: a woman aged 18-29 years in good health.

The chain carries TRBV7-9 and TRBJ2-7; D ambiguous. V was pared by 1 base and J by 6 bases, with 4 bases between. CDR3 length: 11 residues. Germline V gives CDR1 SEHNR, CDR2 FQNEAQ (reference sequence). The CDR3 nucleotides are TGTGCCAGCAGCTTAGTCCGCGAGCAGTACTTC. Amino acid sequence: CASSLVREQYF.

The genes are TRBV2 and TRBJ1-3; D remains unclear. The ends were cut back, 4 bases at V and 3 bases at J, with 4 bases in the middle. The CDR3 loop spans 12 amino acids. The germline V gene has CDR1 SNHLY and CDR2 FYNNEI. The CDR3 region is CASSGDGNTIYF. In DNA, the CDR3 is TGTGCCAGCAGTGGGGATGGAAACACCATATATTTT. The full variable domain, completed using reference TRBV2 and TRBJ1-3, is EPEVTQTPSHQVTQMGQEVILRCVPISNHLYFYWYRQILGQKVEFLVSFYNNEISEKSEIFDDQFSVERPDGSNFTLKIRSTKLEDSAMYFCASSGDGNTIYFGEGSWLTVV.

This rearrangement joins TRBV27 to TRBJ1-2; D is possibly TRBD1 (5 bases). The CDR3 has 13 amino acids. Trimming removed 8 bases at V and 3 bases at J, with 13 bases between. Germline V gives CDR1 MNHEY, CDR2 SMNVEV (reference sequence). The CDR3 nucleotides read TGTGCCAGCGCATTCGGCAGGGACTATGGCTACACCTTC. Amino acids: CASAFGRDYGYTF.

The J gene is TRBJ2-2, the V gene TRBV6-2 or TRBV6-3; D may correspond to TRBD1 or TRBD2 (5 bases each). Germline assignment: CDR1 MNHEY and CDR2 SVGEGT. The germline V and J ends were trimmed by 5 bases and 4 bases, with 11 bases remaining between them. The CDR3 extends over 14 amino acids. This CDR3 is CASSPGTFTGELFF. In DNA form, the CDR3 reads TGTGCCAGCAGTCCCGGGACGTTCACCGGGGAGCTGTTTTTT.

The chain has TRBV7-8 and TRBJ2-6; no clear D. The CDR3 extends over 14 amino acids. The ends were cut back, 2 bases at V and 1 base at J, with 3 bases in the middle. Germline V gene sequence: CDR1 SGHVS, CDR2 FQNEAQ. The CDR3 sequence: CASSLQSGANVLTF. DNA of the CDR3: TGTGCCAGCAGCTTACAATCTGGGGCCAACGTCCTGACTTTC.

The chain links TRBV7-9 to TRBJ1-2; no clear D. V was trimmed by 3 bases and J by 3 bases, leaving 14 bases between them. The CDR3 is made up of 15 amino acids. CDR1 is SEHNR and CDR2 is FQNEAQ in the germline V gene (reference sequence). CDR3 sequence reads: CASSLTLTVHYGYTF. The CDR3 nucleotides are TGTGCCAGCAGCTTGACTTTAACAGTTCACTATGGCTACACCTTC. Complete variable domain (other parts from reference TRBV7-9 and TRBJ1-2): DTGVSQNPRHKITKRGQNVTFRCDPISEHNRLYWYRQTLGQGPEFLTYFQNEAQLEKSRLLSDRFSAERPKGSFSTLEIQRTEQGDSAMYLCASSLTLTVHYGYTFGSGTRLTVV.

The chain recombines TRBV15 with TRBJ1-1; D is uncertain. V lost 3 bases and J lost 4, with 6 bases in between. This CDR3 has 12 amino acids. Germline V gene sequence: CDR1 LNHNV, CDR2 YYDKDF (reference sequence). CDR3 sequence: CATSSSSTEAFF. CDR3 in DNA: TGTGCCACCAGCAGTTCGAGCACTGAAGCTTTCTTT.

The chain combines TRBV4-1 with TRBJ2-7, with 13 nucleotides matching TRBD2. V shed 2 bases and J 2 bases; nucleotides not matched to a gene: 3. CDR3 length equals 16 residues. Germline loops: CDR1 MGHRA, CDR2 YSYEKL. The CDR3 bases are TGCGCCAGCAGCCAAAGTGGACTAGCGGGAGCCTACGAGCAGTACTTC. Protein sequence: CASSQSGLAGAYEQYF.

This chain joins TRBV7-9 and TRBJ1-6; no firm D call. This CDR3 has 12 amino acids. The ends were cut back, 7 bases at V and 10 bases at J, with 11 bases in the middle. CDR1 is SEHNR and CDR2 is FQNEAQ in the germline V gene (reference sequence). For the CDR3, the DNA is TGTGCCAGCACCCTAGGGAGCTCACCCCTCCACTTT. Residues: CASTLGSSPLHF.

The CDR3 DNA sequence: TGCGCCAGCAGCCTACGATCGGGGGCAGATGAGCAGTTCTTC. Encoded protein: CASSLRSGADEQFF. The genes are TRBV4-3 and TRBJ2-1; possibly TRBD1 or TRBD2 for D (6 bases each). Trimming pared 4 bases from V and 8 bases from J, leaving 15 bases between. This CDR3 comprises 14 residues. Germline lookup yields CDR1 LGHNA and CDR2 YSLEER.

The chain recombines TRBV19 with TRBJ2-7; D not resolved. Germline loops: CDR1 LNHDA, CDR2 SQIVND (reference sequence). V was cut by 2 bases and J by 2 bases, with 10 bases left in between. This CDR3 is 14 amino acids long. CDR3 nucleotide sequence: TGTGCCAGTAGTATAAAAGGTTCAACCTACGAGCAGTACTTC. Residues: CASSIKGSTYEQYF.

The chain has TRBV7-9 and TRBJ2-2; TRBD1 matches at 7 bases. The germline V gene has CDR1 SEHNR and CDR2 FQNEAQ (reference sequence). CDR3 size: 17 residues. V shed 6 bases and J 12 bases; nucleotides not matched to a gene: 22. The DNA of the CDR3 is TGTGCCAGCAGTGATTCGTCGGGACAGCGAGACCGGGTGAAGCTGTTTTTT. Amino acids: CASSDSSGQRDRVKLFF.

This chain uses TRBV7-3 with TRBJ2-6; D is possibly TRBD2 (5 bases). Trimming took off 3 bases at V and 0 bases at J, with 15 bases between the two ends. This CDR3 spans 18 amino acids. Germline CDR1 SGHTA, CDR2 FQGTGA. The chain's CDR3 is CASSLKVKRVSGANVLTF. The CDR3, as DNA: TGTGCCAGCAGCTTGAAGGTCAAGAGGGTCTCTGGGGCCAACGTCCTGACTTTC.

The rearrangement joins TRBV6-6 to TRBJ1-1; D ambiguous. This CDR3 contains 14 residues. Trimming left V 0 bases short and J 0 bases short, with 5 bases between. Germline values: CDR1 MNHNY, CDR2 SVGAGI (reference sequence). CDR3 amino acids: CASSYSNMNTEAFF. CDR3 coding DNA: TGTGCCAGCAGTTACTCGAACATGAACACTGAAGCTTTCTTT.

This rearrangement joins TRBV28 to TRBJ1-1, with TRBD1 identical over 8 bases. Germline values: CDR1 MDHEN, CDR2 SYDVKM. The CDR3 has 14 residues. The V segment lost 9 bases and the J segment 3 bases; nucleotides outside the gene matches: 9. CDR3 coding DNA: TGTGCCAGAGACGGCAGGGGGCAAGACACTGAAGCTTTCTTT. Protein product: CARDGRGQDTEAFF. Variable domain in full (rest from reference TRBV28 and TRBJ1-1): DVKVTQSSRYLVKRTGEKVFLECVQDMDHENMFWYRQDPGLGLRLIYFSYDVKMKEKGDIPEGYSVSREKKERFSLILESASTNQTSMYLCARDGRGQDTEAFFGQGTRLTVV.

This chain joins TRBV7-2 and TRBJ2-5; no reliable D call. The CDR3 is 13 residues long. Trimming shortened V by 1 base and J by 5 bases, and 8 bases separated the two germline ends. Germline values: CDR1 SGHTA, CDR2 FQGNSA. CDR3 protein: CASSLGPVETQYF. The CDR3, as DNA: TGTGCCAGCAGCTTAGGTCCGGTGGAGACCCAGTACTTC. Full variable domain (remainder filled in from reference TRBV7-2 and TRBJ2-5): GAGVSQSPSNKVTEKGKDVELRCDPISGHTALYWYRQSLGQGLEFLIYFQGNSAPDKSGLPSDRFSAERTGGSVSTLTIQRTQQEDSAVYLCASSLGPVETQYFGPGTRLLVL.

V and J are TRBV11-2 and TRBJ2-4; 9 nucleotides match TRBD1. Germline CDR1 SGHAT, CDR2 FQNNGV. Trimming cost V 5 bases and J 7 bases; bases outside gene matches: 9. The length of the CDR3 is 15 residues. In DNA, the CDR3 is TGTGCCAGCAGCATAGGACAGGGGAGGGGGAACATTCAGTACTTC. Translation gives CASSIGQGRGNIQYF.